Each of the 25 T cell receptor beta chains below was sequenced from the same sample in a study of CD8+ T cells in alopecia areata. Once RNA had been extracted, it was reverse transcribed into cDNA to act as the sequencing template. This table comes from immunoSEQ multiplex PCR, and its TCRdb copy is limited to in-frame clones, with some not included. The sample carries around 190,000 clones, approximately 67% recorded once. Treatment denoted: oral pan-JAK inhibitor, 5-10 mg twice daily. The sample here was CD4+ T cells sorted from blood, taken between weeks 49 and 50, from a patient treated with tofacitinib. These receptors were collected from a human donor with alopecia areata.

The CDR3 DNA follows: TGCGCCAGCAGCGATCAGAACGGGGTTCAGTACTTC. It encodes CASSDQNGVQYF. This sequence joins TRBV5-1 and TRBJ2-4; tentatively, D is TRBD2 (5 bases). CDR1 and CDR2 from the germline V gene are SGHRS and YFSETQ. CDR3 length equals 12 residues. Trimming pared 4 bases from V and 11 bases from J, leaving 13 bases between.

The rearrangement joins TRBV5-1 to TRBJ2-5, with D uncertain. There are 13 residues in the CDR3. The germline V and J ends were trimmed by 0 bases and 0 bases, with 3 bases remaining between them. Germline V gene lookup returns CDR1 SGHRS and CDR2 YFSETQ. The CDR3 reads CASSLDYQETQYF. The CDR3 region has the DNA TGCGCCAGCAGCTTGGACTACCAAGAGACCCAGTACTTC.

This chain links TRBV5-1 with TRBJ1-1; 7 nucleotides align to TRBD1. The CDR3 length is 15 residues. V shed 4 bases, J shed 1 base, and the junction held 7 bases outside the gene matches. Germline loops: CDR1 SGHRS, CDR2 YFSETQ. CDR3 in amino acids: CASSPYRGQNTEAFF. The CDR3 DNA reads as TGCGCCAGCAGCCCGTACAGGGGCCAGAACACTGAAGCTTTCTTT.

This clone was observed a few times. The rearrangement joins TRBV30 to TRBJ1-1; D is undetermined. V shed 4 bases and J shed 0 bases, with 12 bases lying between them. Germline V CDR1 and CDR2: GTSNPN, SVGIG (reference sequence). The CDR3 contains 14 residues. CDR3 coding DNA: TGTGCCTGGAACGGACCAGCTATGAACACTGAAGCTTTCTTT. Translated, it gives CAWNGPAMNTEAFF.

Comment on this clone: Within the sample, other DNA sequences also encode this same CDR3. The chain is built from TRBV9 and TRBJ2-7, with TRBD2 identical over 7 bases. Trimming cost V 0 bases and J 0 bases; bases outside gene matches: 3. From germline, CDR1 is SGDLS and CDR2 YYNGEE. This CDR3 comprises 15 residues. The CDR3 nucleotides read TGTGCCAGCAGCGTAGGGGAGGGCAGCTCCTACGAGCAGTACTTC. Translating gives CASSVGEGSSYEQYF.

The rearrangement links TRBV7-6 to TRBJ2-1; 13 bases fit TRBD2. V was pared by 0 bases and J by 5 bases, with 7 bases of the junction left unmatched. Germline CDR1 SGHVS, CDR2 FNYEAQ. CDR3 size: 18 residues. The CDR3 nucleotides read TGTGCCAGCAGCTTAGCACTCAAGGGACTAGCGGGGAACAATGAGCAGTTCTTC. Protein sequence: CASSLALKGLAGNNEQFF.

This clone occurred a few times. V gene TRBV5-6 combines with J gene TRBJ2-6; 12 bases agree with TRBD1. The V and J ends lost 4 bases and 3 bases, in that order; junction bases with no gene match: 8. This CDR3 comprises 18 residues. Germline lookup yields CDR1 SGHDT and CDR2 YYEEEE. The CDR3 spells CASSDPGQGASGANVLTF. The CDR3 DNA is TGTGCCAGCAGCGATCCGGGACAGGGGGCTAGTGGGGCCAACGTCCTGACTTTC. Complete variable domain (other parts from reference TRBV5-6 and TRBJ2-6): DAGVTQSPTHLIKTRGQQVTLRCSPKSGHDTVSWYQQALGQGPQFIFQYYEEEERQRGNFPDRFSGHQFPNYSSELNVNALLLGDSALYLCASSDPGQGASGANVLTFGAGSRLTVL.

V and J are TRBV9 and TRBJ2-5, with 7 bases fitting TRBD1. V shed 4 bases, J shed 3 bases, and the junction held 9 bases outside the gene matches. CDR1 is SGDLS, CDR2 YYNGEE, per germline. This CDR3 spans 15 amino acids. The CDR3 here is CASSIRQGREETQYF. In DNA form, the CDR3 reads TGTGCCAGCAGCATTAGACAGGGACGGGAAGAGACCCAGTACTTC.

The chain joins TRBV7-2 to TRBJ1-5; TRBD1 might be the D (6 bases). The CDR3 length is 15 residues. V lost 4 bases and J 1 base, leaving 11 bases between the germline ends. Germline CDR1 is SGHTA and CDR2 is FQGNSA. The CDR3 nucleotides are TGTGCCAGCAGCTCCACAGGGTGGAGCAATCAGCCCCAGCATTTT. The encoded protein is CASSSTGWSNQPQHF.

The rearrangement joins TRBV30 to TRBJ1-1; D ambiguous. V lost 3 bases, J lost 5 bases, and 19 bases lay in between. From germline, CDR1 is GTSNPN and CDR2 SVGIG (reference sequence). This CDR3 has 15 residues. This chain's CDR3 is CAWSASWGVGTEAFF. CDR3 nucleotide sequence: TGTGCCTGGAGCGCCTCATGGGGAGTGGGAACTGAAGCTTTCTTT.

This sequence joins TRBV29-1 and TRBJ2-2; 9 bases align to TRBD1. Germline CDR1 is SQVTM and CDR2 is ANQGSEA. The CDR3 sequence is 15 residues long. The V gene end was trimmed by 2 bases and the J gene end by 8 bases; junction bases not matched to a gene: 9. The CDR3 DNA is TGCAGCGTTGAAAGAGGGACAGGGTTTACTGGGGAGCTGTTTTTT. Amino acids: CSVERGTGFTGELFF.

This clone was seen more than once but under ten times. This chain joins TRBV29-1 and TRBJ2-5; D gene ambiguous. Trimming pared 4 bases from V and 5 bases from J, leaving 17 bases between. The CDR3 extends over 14 amino acids. From germline, CDR1 is SQVTM and CDR2 ANQGSEA. DNA of the CDR3: TGCAGCGTTGGCTCAGATTTCGTCGATGAGACCCAGTACTTC. Residues: CSVGSDFVDETQYF.

The genes are TRBV19 and TRBJ1-2; possibly TRBD1 for D (6 bases). The CDR3 loop spans 16 amino acids. Germline CDR1 reads LNHDA; CDR2 reads SQIVND (reference sequence). V dropped 3 bases and J dropped 0 bases, with 14 bases sitting between them. The CDR3 DNA follows: TGTGCCAGTAGTATCGCCATTCGGACAGCTAACTATGGCTACACCTTC. Its protein product is CASSIAIRTANYGYTF.

The CDR3 nucleotides are TGTGCCAGCAGGGCCGGGACGTACAATGAGCAGTTCTTC. This translates into CASRAGTYNEQFF. The chain uses TRBV6-5 and TRBJ2-1, with D possibly called TRBD1 or TRBD2 (5 bases each). The germline V gene has CDR1 MNHEY and CDR2 SVGAGI. The CDR3 has 13 residues. Trimming cost V 6 bases and J 4 bases, with 10 bases left between them.

This clone has only a few counts. V is TRBV23-1 and J is TRBJ2-2, with unresolved D. TRBV23-1 carries the ORF label, with uncertain function. The CDR3 contains 16 residues. Trimming removed 1 base from V and 0 bases from J, with 9 bases in between. The CDR3 protein is CASSQCASTNTGELFF. CDR3 DNA sequence: TGCGCCAGCAGTCAATGCGCAAGCACGAACACCGGGGAGCTGTTTTTT.

V gene TRBV13 combines with J gene TRBJ1-2; possibly TRBD1 for D (5 bases). The CDR3 covers 15 residues. Germline CDR1 PRHDT, CDR2 FYEKMQ (reference sequence). Trimming left V 5 bases short and J 4 bases short, with 17 bases between. The CDR3 DNA sequence: TGTGCCAGCAGCCCTTCCCGCGGGGGAGGCTATGGCTACACCTTC. It codes for CASSPSRGGGYGYTF.

The rearrangement uses TRBV6-1 and TRBJ1-2, with D tentatively TRBD1 (5 bases). Between the trimmed V and J ends, which lost 2 bases and 8 bases, there was a span of 21 bases. The CDR3 length is 16 residues. CDR1 MNHNS and CDR2 SASEGT come from the germline V gene. The CDR3 sequence is CASSEMARGLEWGYTF. DNA for the CDR3: TGTGCCAGCAGTGAAATGGCCCGGGGACTTGAGTGGGGCTACACCTTC.

The chain links TRBV11-2 to TRBJ1-2; 10 positions match TRBD1. There are 16 residues in the CDR3. Germline lookup yields CDR1 SGHAT and CDR2 FQNNGV. V dropped 4 bases and J dropped 6; count of bases not matched to a gene: 11. For the CDR3, the DNA is TGTGCCAGCAGCTCCTCACCCGGGACAGGGGTTAATGGCTACACCTTC. Amino acid sequence: CASSSSPGTGVNGYTF.

This chain links TRBV18 with TRBJ2-7, with 10 bases aligning to TRBD2. Looked up from germline, CDR1 is KGHSH and CDR2 is LQKENI. Losses at the gene ends were 3 bases for V and 6 bases for J; bases not matched to a gene: 2. The CDR3 is 13 residues long. CDR3: CASSPGLAAEQYF. The CDR3 nucleotides read TGTGCCAGCTCACCCGGACTAGCGGCCGAGCAGTACTTC.

This clone came up a few times. The genes are TRBV29-1 and TRBJ2-5, with 9 bases aligning to TRBD1. J lost 3 bases, V lost 6 bases, and 14 bases had no gene match. CDR1 is SQVTM, CDR2 ANQGSEA, per germline. The CDR3 sequence is 16 residues long. The CDR3 sequence: CSVAKPWDRAKETQYF. DNA for the CDR3: TGCAGCGTCGCAAAGCCCTGGGACAGGGCCAAAGAGACCCAGTACTTC.

The genes are TRBV29-1 and TRBJ2-3; D possibly corresponds to TRBD1 (5 bases). The CDR3 is made up of 15 amino acids. V lost 0 bases and J 1 base, leaving 11 bases between the germline ends. Per germline, CDR1 SQVTM and CDR2 ANQGSEA. The CDR3 reads CSVEDLKQGTDTQYF. CDR3 in DNA: TGCAGCGTTGAAGATCTGAAACAGGGCACAGATACGCAGTATTTT.

The J gene is TRBJ2-5, the V gene TRBV11-2; D not resolved. This CDR3 has 13 residues. From germline, CDR1 is SGHAT and CDR2 FQNNGV. V was trimmed by 2 bases and J by 6 bases, leaving 10 bases between them. The CDR3 nucleotides are TGTGCCAGCAGCTTACTAGGGCGGAAGACCCAGTACTTC. Protein sequence: CASSLLGRKTQYF.

The V and J genes are TRBV29-1 and TRBJ1-1, with 7 bases identical to TRBD1. J was trimmed by 1 base and V by 7 bases; bases with no gene match: 6. The CDR3 covers 13 residues. CDR1 SQVTM and CDR2 ANQGSEA come from the germline V gene. The CDR3 coding sequence is TGCAGCGCCGCGACAGGGCCGAACACTGAAGCTTTCTTT. This sequence encodes CSAATGPNTEAFF.

The rearrangement joins TRBV29-1 to TRBJ1-2; TRBD1 aligns across 7 bases. In germline, CDR1 is SQVTM, CDR2 ANQGSEA. The CDR3 sequence is 11 residues long. The V and J ends lost 6 bases and 7 bases, in that order; junction bases with no gene match: 5. In DNA, the CDR3 is TGCAGCGTACAGGGGTGGGCTGGCTACACCTTC. As protein: CSVQGWAGYTF.

The rearrangement links TRBV5-1 to TRBJ2-7; D tentatively fits TRBD1 or TRBD2 (5 bases each). The CDR3 is made up of 17 amino acids. The V gene lost 2 bases and the J gene lost 2 bases, with 20 bases spanning the gap. From germline, CDR1 is SGHRS and CDR2 YFSETQ. The CDR3 protein is CASSLLTRGAATYEQYF. CDR3 coding DNA: TGCGCCAGCAGCTTATTGACCCGAGGGGCAGCCACCTACGAGCAGTACTTC.